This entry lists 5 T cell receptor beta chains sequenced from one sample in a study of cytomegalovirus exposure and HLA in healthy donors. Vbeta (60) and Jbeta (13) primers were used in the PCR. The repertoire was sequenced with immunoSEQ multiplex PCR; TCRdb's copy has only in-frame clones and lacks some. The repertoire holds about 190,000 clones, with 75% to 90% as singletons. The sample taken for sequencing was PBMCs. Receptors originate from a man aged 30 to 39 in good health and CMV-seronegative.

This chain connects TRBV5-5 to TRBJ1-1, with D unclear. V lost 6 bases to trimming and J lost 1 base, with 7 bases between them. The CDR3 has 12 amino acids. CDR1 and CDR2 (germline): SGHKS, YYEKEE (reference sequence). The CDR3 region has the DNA TGTGCCAGCATCATTTCGAACACTGAAGCTTTCTTT. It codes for CASIISNTEAFF.

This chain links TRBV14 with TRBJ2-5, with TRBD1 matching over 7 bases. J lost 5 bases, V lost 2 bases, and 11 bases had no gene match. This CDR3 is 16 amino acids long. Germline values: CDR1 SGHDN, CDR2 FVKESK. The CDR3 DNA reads TGTGCCAGCAGCCAACTCGGCGACAGGGCGTCCGAGACCCAGTACTTC. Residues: CASSQLGDRASETQYF.

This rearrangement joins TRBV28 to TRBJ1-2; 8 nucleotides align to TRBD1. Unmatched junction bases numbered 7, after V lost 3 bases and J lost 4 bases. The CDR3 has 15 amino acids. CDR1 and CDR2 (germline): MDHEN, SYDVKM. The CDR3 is CASSLGTGDFYGYTF. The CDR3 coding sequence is TGTGCCAGCAGTTTGGGGACAGGCGACTTCTATGGCTACACCTTC.

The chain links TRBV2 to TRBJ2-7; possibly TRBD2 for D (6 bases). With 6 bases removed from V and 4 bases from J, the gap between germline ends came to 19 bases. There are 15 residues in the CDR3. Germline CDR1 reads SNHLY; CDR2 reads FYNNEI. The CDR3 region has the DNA TGTGCCAGCAGACAGCGGGCCCCCATTAAGTACGAGCAGTACTTC. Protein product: CASRQRAPIKYEQYF.

This CDR3 reads CASSQDRGETQYF. CDR3 coding DNA: TGTGCCAGCAGCCAAGATCGGGGGGAGACCCAGTACTTC. The J gene is TRBJ2-5, the V gene TRBV4-2, with D possibly matching TRBD2 (6 bases). The germline V gene encodes CDR1 LGHNA and CDR2 YNFKEQ. The CDR3 runs to 13 residues. V lost 0 bases to trimming and J lost 5 bases, with 7 bases between them.